What follows describes a single T cell receptor (beta chain). Germline CDR1 reads ENHRY; CDR2 reads SYGVKD. The CDR3 has 15 residues. V lost 4 bases and J lost 9; bases outside the gene matches: 10. These data originate in a study of blood T cell repertoires in COVID-19. On the study more broadly: From the United States, Italy and Spain came samples of acute and convalescent COVID-19. PBMCs, B-cell-depleted T cells, or T cells provided the cDNA or gDNA that made up the material.

Method: immunoSEQ multiplex PCR; TCRdb's copy keeps in-frame clones and lacks some. The repertoire holds 300,000 to 350,000 clones, with roughly 89% as singletons. This clonotype was sampled from a man aged 25-45 years with COVID-19, enrolled during active disease. The chain combines TRBV10-3 with TRBJ1-2; 11 bases agree with TRBD1. The sample consisted of peripheral blood. The CDR3 sequence is CAISAPDRGLESYTF. The CDR3 DNA reads TGTGCCATCAGTGCCCCGGACAGGGGGCTGGAGAGCTACACCTTC.